The subject of this entry is one TCR beta chain. The antigen it binds to is not known. Base qualities are not at hand, and no much larger clone is one base apart. Collaborating institutions collected whole blood in K2EDTA tubes following their own protocols. For TCRbeta analysis, collaborators shipped samples as frozen whole blood, isolated PBMCs, or DNA extracted from either of those sample types. TCRbeta CDR3 regions were amplified from genomic DNA using the immunoSEQ Assay, a bias-controlled multiplex PCR. The authors processed their data as follows. Within the assay, amplification of reference gene primers was used to estimate how many nucleated cells each sample contained. Sequence reads were collapsed and filtered to measure the absolute abundance of every unique TCRbeta CDR3 rearrangement. Productive Simpson clonality was computed per sample as the square root of Simpson's diversity index over productive rearrangements. TCRdb retrieved this table from immuneACCESS and kept in-frame rearrangements only. Not all clones are present; in checked studies, unresolved V genes account for under half, and no reason is known for the remainder. The D gene and trimming were derived from the DNA, and the V and J assignments and clone size from that table. The sample table shows about 140,000 clones, and approximately 84% are seen once. The biggest ten clones account for roughly 2.6% of the sample.

The sample originates from a study of blood T cell repertoires in COVID-19 (dated by TCRdb to between 2020 and 2021). Regarding the research as a whole: The collaborator samples originated in the United States, Italy and Spain and spanned the acute and convalescent phases of COVID-19. The prospective study material was composed of cDNA or gDNA derived from T cells, B-cell-depleted T cells, or PBMCs. Subjects who had been exposed to COVID-19, were actively infected with it, or had recovered from it provided the deeply sampled blood TCRbeta repertoires that made up the dataset. A freely available public database, intended as a resource for researchers studying the immune response to SARS-CoV-2, is where the repertoires were released. The samples were drawn from two sources: the first 160 participants of the ongoing ImmuneRACE study, and 950 to 1,500 subjects contributed by 6 global collaborators. Sample metadata almost always included a de-identified subject ID, COVID-19 status, age in years and sex. Where available, HLA class I and class II types were taken from metadata supplied by the sample provider and were not determined by assay-based typing. What the study reported, not specific to this receptor: The amount of clinical and demographic metadata varied by source and participant and was provided uncurated.

The sample comprised peripheral blood. This sequence was found in a human donor with acute or convalescent COVID-19. The donor label of this sample is uncertain.

The encoded CDR3 is CATSGTETNYGYTF. The nucleotides are TGTGCCACCAGCGGGACAGAGACTAACTATGGCTACACCTTC. The chain employs TRBV24-1 and TRBJ1-2, with 7 central nucleotides matching TRBD1. The germline V gene gives CDR1 as KGHDR and CDR2 as SFDVKD. The CDR3 sequence holds 14 residues, the cysteine and phenylalanine included. Only the CDR3 part of the read is kept: 42 bases, read in frame from the first base. Trimming takes 7 bases off V and 0 bases off J; junction bases not matched to a gene: 4.